A single T cell receptor beta chain is shown here with its context. Its antigen is not identified. These data originate in a study of T cell responses to AZD1222 COVID-19 vaccine. General study findings and limits: Every sample of the repertoires postdated the peak T cell response. After two AZD1222 doses, spike-specific TCR breadth and depth rose versus day 0. Donors, mostly white British, included more females; clonal diversity was possibly underestimated.

Produced via immunoSEQ multiplex PCR; TCRdb's table is partial and in-frame only. The data hold fewer than 150,000 clones, with approximately 91% observed a single time. Doses given second, at about 4 or about 12 weeks, were pooled. Source: peripheral blood, taken 28 days after the second AZD1222 dose. This clonotype was sampled from an adult who received the AZD1222 COVID-19 vaccine.

CDR3 residues: CASSSGSGNYGYTF. The CDR3 nucleotides are TGCGCCAGCAGCTCTGGGTCCGGAAACTATGGCTACACCTTC. The chain is built from TRBV5-1 and TRBJ1-2, with no clear D. This CDR3 has 14 amino acids. Germline CDR1 reads SGHRS; CDR2 reads YFSETQ. Trimming left V 3 bases short and J 2 bases short, with 11 bases between. Full variable domain (rest looked up from reference TRBV5-1 and TRBJ1-2): KAGVTQTPRYLIKTRGQQVTLSCSPISGHRSVSWYQQTPGQGLQFLFEYFSETQRNKGNFPGRFSGRQFSNSRSEMNVSTLELGDSALYLCASSSGSGNYGYTFGSGTRLTVV.